Presented here are 20 T cell receptor beta chains from one specimen sequenced in a study of glioma-infiltrating T cells after dendritic cell vaccination. TCRdb keeps only in-frame clones here, not all; method: immunoSEQ multiplex PCR. This sample has fewer than 70,000 clones; 85% occur once, and the top ten carry about 8.1%. Noted time point: after dendritic cell vaccination, including at tumor progression/relapse. The specimen comprised blood, sampled after dendritic cell vaccination. All receptors come from a human donor with glioblastoma.

This sequence joins TRBV2 and TRBJ2-5; D gene ambiguous. There are 11 residues in the CDR3. Per germline, CDR1 SNHLY and CDR2 FYNNEI. The V gene lost 6 bases and the J gene lost 5 bases, with 7 bases spanning the gap. The CDR3 spells CASRVGETQYF. CDR3 DNA sequence: TGTGCCAGCAGGGTCGGGGAGACCCAGTACTTC.

The chain links TRBV5-1 to TRBJ2-7; TRBD2 is a possible D gene (5 bases). Germline-derived CDR1 and CDR2 are SGHRS and YFSETQ. The V and J ends lost 3 bases and 1 base respectively, with 11 bases between them. The CDR3 is 14 residues long. In nucleotides, the CDR3 is TGCGCCAGCAGCTGGACTGGACCTTCCTACGAGCAGTACTTC. Protein: CASSWTGPSYEQYF.

This clone is a singleton in its sample. This chain links TRBV20-1 with TRBJ2-1; D possibly corresponds to TRBD1 (6 bases). Germline V CDR1 and CDR2: DFQATT, SNEGSKA (reference sequence). This CDR3 is 11 amino acids long. The CDR3 region has the DNA TGCAGCCCAGGGGCGAACAATGAGCAGTTCTTC. Amino acid sequence: CSPGANNEQFF.

This chain links TRBV9 with TRBJ2-7; D is perhaps TRBD1 (7 bases). V was cut by 2 bases and J by 2 bases, with 14 bases left in between. The CDR3 has 15 amino acids. CDR1 is SGDLS, CDR2 YYNGEE, per germline. The CDR3 DNA sequence: TGTGCCAGCAGCGTGAACAGGGGAGGAACCTACGAGCAGTACTTC. It translates to CASSVNRGGTYEQYF.

This clone was seen a few times. This rearrangement joins TRBV5-6 to TRBJ1-2; TRBD1 matches 7 bases. The germline gives CDR1 SGHDT, CDR2 YYEEEE. The CDR3 runs to 17 residues. With V trimmed by 0 bases and J by 2 bases, 10 bases remained unmatched. As DNA, the CDR3 is TGTGCCAGCAGCTTGGGGACCTTTTTCAGGGGGAACTATGGCTACACCTTC. Translated: CASSLGTFFRGNYGYTF.

The chain is built from TRBV19 and TRBJ2-7; D may be TRBD1 (5 bases). The CDR3 has 13 amino acids. The germline V gene has CDR1 LNHDA and CDR2 SQIVND (reference sequence). V was shortened by 3 bases and J by 5 bases, with 11 bases between the two germline ends. For the CDR3, the DNA is TGTGCCAGTAGTATTTCGCGGACAAACGAGCAGTACTTC. This codes for CASSISRTNEQYF.

The rearrangement links TRBV6-5 to TRBJ1-6; D uncertain. The CDR3 covers 15 residues. V was clipped by 0 bases and J by 3 bases, with 6 bases between them. Germline lookup yields CDR1 MNHEY and CDR2 SVGAGI. The CDR3 loop is CASSYSLYYNSPLHF. The CDR3 DNA is TGTGCCAGCAGTTACTCGCTCTACTATAATTCACCCCTCCACTTT.

This clone has a single count. The chain joins TRBV27 to TRBJ1-2, with a possible D match to TRBD1 (5 bases). The CDR3 totals 14 residues. In germline, CDR1 is MNHEY, CDR2 SMNVEV (reference sequence). The V end lost 5 bases, the J end lost 4 bases, and 14 bases lay between the germline ends. This chain's CDR3 is CASSQTGTRYGYTF. The CDR3 coding sequence is TGTGCCAGCAGTCAAACCGGGACTCGCTATGGCTACACCTTC.

V and J are TRBV11-2 and TRBJ2-7, with unresolved D. There are 14 residues in the CDR3. Germline assignment: CDR1 SGHAT and CDR2 FQNNGV. V was cut by 1 base and J by 0 bases, with 7 bases left in between. DNA of the CDR3: TGTGCCAGCAGCTTAGTAGCCCTCTCCTACGAGCAGTACTTC. Its translation: CASSLVALSYEQYF.

The chain links TRBV5-6 to TRBJ1-4; 8 bases are shared with TRBD1. Trimming at V came to 4 bases and at J to 11 bases, leaving 4 bases not matched to a gene. Germline V gives CDR1 SGHDT, CDR2 YYEEEE. The CDR3 has 12 amino acids. The CDR3 sequence: CASSAGQAKLFF. CDR3 nucleotide sequence: TGTGCCAGCAGCGCGGGACAGGCGAAACTGTTTTTT.

The chain employs TRBV19 and TRBJ1-1; 12 bases agree with TRBD1. CDR1 LNHDA and CDR2 SQIVND come from the germline V gene (reference sequence). Trimming cost V 4 bases and J 1 base; bases outside gene matches: 10. The CDR3 length is 18 residues. The CDR3 region has the DNA TGTGCCAGTAGTAGAAGAAACCGGGACAGGGGGCGGAACACTGAAGCTTTCTTT. It yields the protein CASSRRNRDRGRNTEAFF.

The gene calls are TRBV7-9 and TRBJ2-1; 13 positions match TRBD2. Germline V lookup: CDR1 SEHNR, CDR2 FQNEAQ (reference sequence). The CDR3 is made up of 17 amino acids. Germline trimming cut 5 bases from V and 7 bases from J; bases unmatched to any gene: 11. CDR3 DNA sequence: TGTGCCAGCAGCCCAGGGACTAGCGGGGTCAGGTATAATGAGCAGTTCTTC. It specifies CASSPGTSGVRYNEQFF. The variable domain in full, completed from reference TRBV7-9 and TRBJ2-1, reads DTGVSQNPRHKITKRGQNVTFRCDPISEHNRLYWYRQTLGQGPEFLTYFQNEAQLEKSRLLSDRFSAERPKGSFSTLEIQRTEQGDSAMYLCASSPGTSGVRYNEQFFGPGTRLTVL.

This sequence joins TRBV6-1 and TRBJ2-2; no clear D gene. The V and J ends lost 8 bases and 1 base respectively, with 11 bases between them. The CDR3 is 14 amino acids. Germline-derived CDR1 and CDR2 are MNHNS and SASEGT. This CDR3 reads CASQVRQNTGELFF. CDR3 nucleotides: TGTGCCAGCCAGGTCCGGCAGAACACCGGGGAGCTGTTTTTT.

The gene calls are TRBV29-1 and TRBJ2-3; D gene ambiguous. V was trimmed by 2 bases and J by 6 bases, leaving 3 bases between them. This CDR3 is built from 10 residues. CDR1 and CDR2 from the germline V gene are SQVTM and ANQGSEA. In DNA form, the CDR3 reads TGCAGCGTTGAACTGGATACGCAGTATTTT. As protein: CSVELDTQYF.

The V call is TRBV28, the J call TRBJ1-1, with 10 bases identical to TRBD1. The CDR3 is 13 amino acids. CDR1 MDHEN and CDR2 SYDVKM come from the germline V gene. With 6 bases clipped from V and 4 bases from J, the junction kept 2 bases outside the gene matches. The CDR3 sequence is CASRRTGGTEAFF. In DNA form, the CDR3 reads TGTGCCAGCAGAAGGACAGGGGGCACTGAAGCTTTCTTT. Supplemented by reference TRBV28 and TRBJ1-1, the full variable domain reads DVKVTQSSRYLVKRTGEKVFLECVQDMDHENMFWYRQDPGLGLRLIYFSYDVKMKEKGDIPEGYSVSREKKERFSLILESASTNQTSMYLCASRRTGGTEAFFGQGTRLTVV.

This chain links TRBV10-3 with TRBJ2-5, with a tentative D call TRBD2 (6 bases). The DNA end lines up better with TRBJ2-7; the J call may be wrong. Germline V gene data show CDR1 as ENHRY and CDR2 as SYGVKD. The CDR3 is made up of 15 amino acids. This CDR3 is CAISGPGTGSYEQYF. CDR3 coding DNA: TGTGCCATCAGCGGGCCCGGGACTGGCTCCTACGAGCAGTACTTC.

This sequence joins TRBV5-1 and TRBJ2-3, with 7 bases aligning to TRBD1. The CDR3 contains 15 residues. CDR1 is SGHRS and CDR2 is YFSETQ in the germline V gene. With 3 bases clipped from V and 2 bases from J, the junction kept 6 bases outside the gene matches. The chain's CDR3 is CASSSGDSNTDTQYF. The CDR3 bases are TGCGCCAGCAGCTCAGGGGACAGTAACACAGATACGCAGTATTTT.

The chain joins TRBV9 to TRBJ2-2; tentative D call: TRBD2 (6 bases). Trimming left V 4 bases short and J 7 bases short, with 8 bases between. Germline CDR1 SGDLS, CDR2 YYNGEE. The CDR3 runs 12 residues. The DNA for the CDR3 is TGTGCCAGCAGCTGGGGGGACGGGGAGCTGTTTTTT. Residues: CASSWGDGELFF. Using reference TRBV9 and TRBJ2-2 for the parts outside the CDR3, the full variable domain is DSGVTQTPKHLITATGQRVTLRCSPRSGDLSVYWYQQSLDQGLQFLIQYYNGEERAKGNILERFSAQQFPDLHSELNLSSLELGDSALYFCASSWGDGELFFGEGSRLTVL.

The chain uses TRBV7-9 and TRBJ1-2; D may be TRBD1 (6 bases). Germline CDR1 is SEHNR and CDR2 is FQNEAQ (reference sequence). V lost 3 bases, J lost 4 bases, and 12 bases lay in between. The CDR3 is 14 amino acids. CDR3 nucleotides: TGTGCCAGCAGCTTGGGGGACACCTCCTATGGCTACACCTTC. Translated, it gives CASSLGDTSYGYTF.

The rearrangement joins TRBV7-2 to TRBJ2-1; a possible D gene is TRBD2 (6 bases). V lost 5 bases, J lost 6 bases, and 17 bases lay in between. CDR1 SGHTA and CDR2 FQGNSA come from the germline V gene. The CDR3 has 15 residues. CDR3 protein: CASSPRTGSSNEQFF. Written as DNA, the CDR3 is TGTGCCAGCAGCCCCAGAACCGGGAGTTCCAATGAGCAGTTCTTC.